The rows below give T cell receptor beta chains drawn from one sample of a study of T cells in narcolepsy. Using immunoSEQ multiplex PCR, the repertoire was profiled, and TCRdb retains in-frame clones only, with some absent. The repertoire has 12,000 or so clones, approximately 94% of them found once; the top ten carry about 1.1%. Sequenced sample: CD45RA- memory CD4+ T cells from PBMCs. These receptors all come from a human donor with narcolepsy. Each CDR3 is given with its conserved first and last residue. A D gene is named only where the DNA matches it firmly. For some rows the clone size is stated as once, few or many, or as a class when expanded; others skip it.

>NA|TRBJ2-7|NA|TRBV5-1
CASRDISYEQYF
TGCGCCAGCAGGGACATATCCTACGAGCAGTACTTC
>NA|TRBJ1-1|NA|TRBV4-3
CASSRGAEAFF
TGCGCCAGCAGCCGAGGGGCTGAAGCTTTCTTT
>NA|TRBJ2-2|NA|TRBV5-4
CASSFPRGMNTGELFF
TGTGCCAGCAGCTTCCCCCGGGGAATGAACACCGGGGAGCTGTTTTTT
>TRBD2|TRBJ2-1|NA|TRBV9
CASSVAQRGTQGQFF
TGTGCCAGCAGCGTAGCCCAGCGGGGGACCCAGGGGCAGTTCTTC
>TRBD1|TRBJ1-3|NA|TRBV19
CASSQWDRGSGNTIYF
TGTGCCAGTAGTCAGTGGGACAGGGGCTCTGGAAACACCATATATTTT
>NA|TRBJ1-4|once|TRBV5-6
CASSLAGELIEEKLFF
TGTGCCAGCAGCTTGGCCGGTGAGCTCATAGAGGAAAAACTGTTTTTT
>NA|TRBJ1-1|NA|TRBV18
CASSPRGGTEAFF
TGTGCCAGCTCCCCTCGGGGGGGGACTGAAGCTTTCTTT
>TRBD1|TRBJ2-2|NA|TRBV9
CASTLGTGETGELFF
TGTGCCAGCACCCTCGGGACAGGGGAAACCGGGGAGCTGTTTTTT
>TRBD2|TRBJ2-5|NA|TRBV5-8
CASSLGTSGNQETQYF
TGTGCCAGCAGCTTGGGGACTAGCGGGAACCAAGAGACCCAGTACTTC
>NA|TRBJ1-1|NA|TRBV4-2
CASSQEGYTEAFF
TGTGCCAGCAGCCAAGAAGGGTACACTGAAGCTTTCTTT